Listed below are T cell receptor beta chains from one sample, sequenced in a study of T cell responses to AZD1222 COVID-19 vaccine. Assay used: immunoSEQ multiplex PCR; TCRdb lists only in-frame clones, some missing. The sample includes 150,000 to 200,000 clones, about nine tenths of them seen just once. This sample comprised peripheral blood, obtained 28 days after the second AZD1222 dose. The source of these receptors is an adult who received the AZD1222 COVID-19 vaccine. The CDR3 runs from the conserved cysteine through the conserved F or W. Each record gives: D gene, J gene, clone size, V gene, CDR3 protein, CDR3 DNA. A D gene is named only where the DNA matches it firmly. Size is stated for part of the rows, as once, few or many counts, or as a class when the clone is expanded.

NA | TRBJ2-5 | NA | TRBV24-1 | CATSAQSGSQETQYF | TGTGCCACCAGTGCCCAAAGTGGTAGTCAAGAGACCCAGTACTTC
TRBD1 | TRBJ1-2 | NA | TRBV14 | CASSQTGTGPYGYTF | TGTGCCAGCAGCCAAACCGGGACAGGGCCCTATGGCTACACCTTC
NA | TRBJ2-7 | NA | TRBV28 | CASSSPREGQYF | TGTGCCAGCAGTTCCCCCAGAGAGGGGCAGTACTTC
NA | TRBJ1-5 | NA | TRBV7-2 | CASSLDSGFNQPQHF | TGTGCCAGCAGCTTAGACTCTGGATTCAATCAGCCCCAGCATTTT
NA | TRBJ2-1 | NA | TRBV6-5 | CASSYSPGVNEQFF | TGTGCCAGCAGTTACTCCCCCGGAGTCAATGAGCAGTTCTTC
NA | TRBJ1-1 | NA | TRBV5-1 | CASSLGTRMNTEAFF | TGCGCCAGCAGCTTGGGGACCAGAATGAACACTGAAGCTTTCTTT
NA | TRBJ1-3 | few | TRBV5-8 | CASEGLRGNTIYF | TGTGCCAGCGAGGGACTCCGTGGAAACACCATATATTTT
NA | TRBJ2-5 | NA | TRBV5-6 | CASSMATGRTQYF | TGTGCCAGCAGCATGGCGACAGGACGAACCCAGTACTTC
NA | TRBJ2-7 | NA | TRBV4-2 | CASSPATGNAYGQYF | TGTGCCAGCAGCCCAGCGACAGGTAATGCCTACGGGCAGTACTTC
TRBD2 | TRBJ2-5 | NA | TRBV5-1 | CASSLSGSGGQETQYF | TGCGCCAGCAGCCTGTCGGGTAGCGGGGGGCAAGAGACCCAGTACTTC
TRBD1 | TRBJ2-1 | NA | TRBV7-2 | CASSLRGTVGNEQFF | TGTGCCAGCAGCTTACGAGGGACAGTTGGAAATGAGCAGTTCTTC
NA | TRBJ2-7 | NA | TRBV30 | CAWSLAYEQYF | TGTGCCTGGAGTCTAGCCTACGAGCAGTACTTC
TRBD1 | TRBJ1-2 | NA | TRBV7-2 | CASSYGTGGFYGYTF | TGTGCCAGCAGCTACGGGACAGGGGGCTTCTATGGCTACACCTTC
NA | TRBJ2-2 | NA | TRBV7-6 | CASSLNTANTGELFF | TGTGCCAGCAGTCTAAACACCGCGAACACCGGGGAGCTGTTTTTT
NA | TRBJ1-2 | once | TRBV11-2 | CASSLRGRDGYTF | TGTGCCAGCAGCCTCCGGGGCAGGGATGGCTACACCTTC
NA | TRBJ1-2 | NA | TRBV6-5 | CASQASSRYGYTF | TGTGCCAGCCAGGCTTCGTCCCGGTATGGCTACACCTTC
NA | TRBJ1-5 | NA | TRBV18 | CASSPPSGAGNQPQHF | TGTGCCAGCTCACCACCGTCAGGGGCGGGCAATCAGCCCCAGCATTTT